This T cell receptor beta chain is drawn from a study of CD8+CD57+ T cells in acquired aplastic anemia. Across the study: Recorded DNA amounts for sorted CD4+ and CD8+ cells had an average of about 3.5 ug.

Patients chosen for sequencing had CD8+CD57+ cells that had expanded, as shown by flow cytometry. Everyone among the patients had severe acquired aplastic anemia. The template for TCR beta VDJ and CDR3 sequence profiling was genomic DNA. Each CDR3 protein gets one entry after TCRdb re-called the reads with MiXCR. The top ten clones hold around 2.7% of a sample with about 120,000 distinct CDR3 sequences, over 30% of them seen once. General study results and limits: The same twenty-nine CD8+ CDR3 sequences occurred in patients and in controls.

In its sample, this clonotype was seen many times. Its antigen is undetermined. This TCR derives from a human donor with aplastic anemia. The material sequenced was sorted CD4+, CD8+, or CD8+CD57+ T cells (not recorded which) from PBMCs.

The CDR3 DNA is TGTGCCAGCAGCTTAGCGGCAGGCGTCTACGAGCAGTACTTC. It yields the protein CASSLAAGVYEQYF. J is TRBJ2-7 and V is TRBV7-9; D not certain. V was clipped by 0 bases and J by 3 bases, with 9 bases between them. Germline values: CDR1 SEHNR, CDR2 FQNEAQ (reference sequence). The CDR3 has 14 residues.